The 8 T cell receptor beta chains reported below all come from one sample, sequenced in a study of T cell responses to AZD1222 COVID-19 vaccine. Libraries were prepared by immunoSEQ multiplex PCR; TCRdb keeps only in-frame clonotypes and omits some of them. The sample has some 150,000 clones; about 91% are singletons. This specimen was peripheral blood, taken on day 0 of AZD1222 vaccination. These TCRs come from an adult in good health.

The chain carries TRBV11-2 and TRBJ2-3; 13 bases fit TRBD2. From germline, CDR1 is SGHAT and CDR2 FQNNGV. The CDR3 has 15 residues. V gave up 4 bases and J gave up 6 bases; unmatched junction bases: 4. DNA for the CDR3: TGTGCCAGCAGCTACGGACTAGCGGGAGCGGATACGCAGTATTTT. Amino acids: CASSYGLAGADTQYF.

The chain couples TRBV19 to TRBJ2-7, with D possibly TRBD2 on 5 matching bases. V lost 3 bases and J 0 bases, leaving 9 bases between the germline ends. This CDR3 spans 14 amino acids. Germline V gene lookup returns CDR1 LNHDA and CDR2 SQIVND (reference sequence). The CDR3 reads CASSMRADSYEQYF. The CDR3 DNA is TGTGCCAGTAGTATGAGGGCCGACTCCTACGAGCAGTACTTC.

The gene calls are TRBV9 and TRBJ2-1; D is undetermined. Germline assignment: CDR1 SGDLS and CDR2 YYNGEE. This CDR3 region has 15 residues. The V gene lost 3 bases and the J gene lost 4 bases, with 14 bases spanning the gap. The CDR3: CASSDSPLVYNEQFF. DNA for the CDR3: TGTGCCAGCAGCGACAGCCCCCTGGTTTACAATGAGCAGTTCTTC.

CDR3 amino acids: CASSLAQANSGNTIYF. DNA for the CDR3: TGTGCCAGCAGCTTAGCGCAGGCTAACTCTGGAAACACCATATATTTT. The chain links TRBV7-2 to TRBJ1-3; D is unclear. This CDR3 comprises 16 residues. The germline CDR1 and CDR2 sequences are SGHTA and FQGNSA. V shed 0 bases and J shed 0 bases, with 9 bases lying between them. The full variable domain, rest sourced from reference TRBV7-2 and TRBJ1-3, is GAGVSQSPSNKVTEKGKDVELRCDPISGHTALYWYRQSLGQGLEFLIYFQGNSAPDKSGLPSDRFSAERTGGSVSTLTIQRTQQEDSAVYLCASSLAQANSGNTIYFGEGSWLTVV.

The chain couples TRBV2 to TRBJ2-1; TRBD2 matches at 8 bases. Germline CDR1 SNHLY, CDR2 FYNNEI. The CDR3 contains 14 residues. J lost 1 base, V lost 7 bases, and 3 bases had no gene match. In nucleotides, the CDR3 is TGTGCCAGCAAAAGCGGGAGATCCTACAATGAGCAGTTCTTC. It encodes CASKSGRSYNEQFF.

The V and J genes are TRBV5-4 and TRBJ2-1, with 8 positions matching TRBD2. Germline lookup yields CDR1 SGHNT and CDR2 YYREEE (reference sequence). V lost 3 bases and J lost 9; bases outside the gene matches: 11. The CDR3 is made up of 15 amino acids. CDR3 sequence: CASSSTSGWGGEQFF. As DNA, the CDR3 is TGTGCCAGCAGCTCCACTAGCGGCTGGGGCGGTGAGCAGTTCTTC.

The chain has TRBV29-1 and TRBJ2-3; D perhaps matches TRBD1 (6 bases). CDR1 is SQVTM and CDR2 is ANQGSEA in the germline V gene. The CDR3 loop spans 15 amino acids. The V end was cut by 5 bases, the J end by 2 bases, with 17 bases between. CDR3 sequence reads: CSVSIRDTYTDTQYF. The DNA of the CDR3 is TGCAGCGTTAGTATTCGGGACACCTACACAGATACGCAGTATTTT.

The J gene is TRBJ1-3, the V gene TRBV25-1; D not certain. CDR3 length: 16 amino acids. CDR1 and CDR2 from the germline V gene are MGHDK and SYGVNS. Between the trimmed V and J ends, which lost 4 bases and 6 bases, there was a span of 19 bases. The CDR3 region has the DNA TGTGCCAGCAGTGGTCCCTGGGTTCTTCTGGAAAACACCATATATTTT. It yields the protein CASSGPWVLLENTIYF. Full variable domain (rest looked up from reference TRBV25-1 and TRBJ1-3): EADIYQTPRYLVIGTGKKITLECSQTMGHDKMYWYQQDPGMELHLIHYSYGVNSTEKGDLSSESTVSRIRTEHFPLTLESARPSHTSQYLCASSGPWVLLENTIYFGEGSWLTVV.